This TCR beta chain stems from a study of T cells in tumors after PD-1 blockade. For the study at large: During anti-PD-1 treatment, some patients continued daily vismodegib 150 mg.

Clones were sequenced by immunoSEQ multiplex PCR, and TCRdb holds only the in-frame ones, with some missing. Of 30,000 to 35,000 clones in the sample, 73% were seen once. CDR3 length equals 15 residues. Germline-derived CDR1 and CDR2 are LNHDA and SQIVND (reference sequence). Trimming removed 5 bases from V and 0 bases from J; junction bases left unmatched: 6. This chain uses TRBV19 with TRBJ2-7; 8 bases match TRBD1. The sample here was PBMCs, taken after anti-PD-1 treatment. This clonotype originated in a human donor with basal cell carcinoma. For the CDR3, the DNA is TGTGCCAGTAGTCTGGGGACAGGCCGCTCCTACGAGCAGTACTTC. Residues: CASSLGTGRSYEQYF.